The sample holds a few counts of the clone carrying this T cell receptor (beta chain). Its antigen is not known. About 30,000 T cell genomes (around 190 ng DNA) went into each sorted-subset replicate. The data were produced by immunoSEQ multiplex PCR, yet TCRdb's version contains in-frame clones alone and is incomplete. The data hold about 680,000 clones, with about 91% observed a single time. This sample stems from a study of shared clonotypes between healthy human individuals. Whole-study context: Three plates each covered CD4 naive and memory; CD8 naive two, CD8 memory one. Study findings and constraints: Rarefaction analysis demonstrated incomplete sorted-subset sequencing notwithstanding large depth.

Terminally differentiated effector memory CD45RA+ cells were excluded from the naive CD8 cells, which were CD45RO-negative and positively selected for CCR7. With V trimmed by 5 bases and J by 6 bases, 6 bases remained unmatched. Germline V gives CDR1 SGHVS, CDR2 FNYEAQ. This CDR3 region has 13 residues. This TCR came from a man between 25 and 39 years old in good health. The source material was naive CD8+ T cells sorted from blood. The chain uses TRBV7-6 and TRBJ2-7; TRBD1 agrees at 8 bases. CDR3 amino acids: CASSRTGTGEQYF. CDR3 nucleotides: TGTGCCAGCAGCCGGACAGGGACTGGCGAGCAGTACTTC.